This T cell receptor (beta chain) emerged from a study of T-cell memory formation after mild COVID-19. There are 15 residues in the CDR3. Germline-derived CDR1 and CDR2 are LGHNA and YNFKEQ. Trimming removed 3 bases from V and 0 bases from J, with 9 bases in between. TCRdb reanalysed the 5' RACE reads using MiXCR and keeps one entry per CDR3 protein. The sample records roughly 300,000 distinct CDR3 sequences, approximately 7.6% being singletons. This receptor was obtained from a young man who had mild COVID-19 (a few samples of this study predate the infection). Cell type and time point are not known. Sequencing was done on a sample of PBMCs or a T cell subset sorted from them (not recorded which). The gene calls are TRBV4-2 and TRBJ1-5, with D tentatively TRBD1 (5 bases). The chain's CDR3 is CASSQVTDSNQPQHF. CDR3 nucleotides: TGTGCCAGCAGCCAGGTGACAGATAGCAATCAGCCCCAGCATTTT.